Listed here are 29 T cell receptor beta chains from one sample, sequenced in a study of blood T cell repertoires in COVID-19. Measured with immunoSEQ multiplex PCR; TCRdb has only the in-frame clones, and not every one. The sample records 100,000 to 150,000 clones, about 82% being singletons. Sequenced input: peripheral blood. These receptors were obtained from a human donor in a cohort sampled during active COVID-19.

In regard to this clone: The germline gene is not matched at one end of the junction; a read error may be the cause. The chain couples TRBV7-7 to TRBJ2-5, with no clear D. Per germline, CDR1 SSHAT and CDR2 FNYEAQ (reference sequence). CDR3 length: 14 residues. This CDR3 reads CASSLGSGQETQYF. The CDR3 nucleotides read TGTGCTAGCAGCTTAGGGTCGGGCCAAGAGACCCAGTACTTC.

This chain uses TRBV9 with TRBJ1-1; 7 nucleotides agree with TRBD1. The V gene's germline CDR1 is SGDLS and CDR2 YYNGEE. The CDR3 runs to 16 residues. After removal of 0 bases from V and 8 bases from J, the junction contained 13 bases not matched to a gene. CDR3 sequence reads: CASSVVKGAIATEAFF. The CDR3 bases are TGTGCCAGCAGCGTAGTTAAGGGGGCGATAGCCACGGAAGCTTTCTTT.

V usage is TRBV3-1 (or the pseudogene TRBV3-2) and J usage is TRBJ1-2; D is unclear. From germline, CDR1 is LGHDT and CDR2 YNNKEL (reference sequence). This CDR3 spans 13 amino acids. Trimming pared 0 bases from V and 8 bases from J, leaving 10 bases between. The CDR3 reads CASSQEGGSGYTF. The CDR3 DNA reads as TGTGCCAGCAGCCAAGAAGGAGGGAGCGGCTACACCTTC.

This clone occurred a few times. CDR3 region: CASSSQVYTEAFF. The CDR3 bases are TGTGCCAGCAGCTCACAGGTTTACACTGAAGCTTTCTTT. This rearrangement joins TRBV7-3 to TRBJ1-1; D is perhaps TRBD1 (5 bases). The germline V gene has CDR1 SGHTA and CDR2 FQGTGA. The CDR3 is made up of 13 amino acids. Trimming cost V 4 bases and J 3 bases, with 9 bases left between them. The full variable domain, rest sourced from reference TRBV7-3 and TRBJ1-1, is GAGVSQTPSNKVTEKGKYVELRCDPISGHTALYWYRQSLGQGPEFLIYFQGTGAADDSGLPNDRFFAVRPEGSVSTLKIQRTERGDSAVYLCASSSQVYTEAFFGQGTRLTVV.

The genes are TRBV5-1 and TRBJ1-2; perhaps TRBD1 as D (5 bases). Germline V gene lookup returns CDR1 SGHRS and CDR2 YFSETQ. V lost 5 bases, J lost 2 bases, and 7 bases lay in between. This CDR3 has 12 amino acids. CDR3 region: CASSPGNYGYTF. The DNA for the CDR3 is TGCGCCAGCAGTCCAGGGAACTATGGCTACACCTTC.

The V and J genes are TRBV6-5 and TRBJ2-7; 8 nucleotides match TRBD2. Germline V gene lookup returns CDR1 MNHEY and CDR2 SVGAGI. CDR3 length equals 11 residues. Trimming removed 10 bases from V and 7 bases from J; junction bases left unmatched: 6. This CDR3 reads CATGLVSEQYF. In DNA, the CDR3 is TGTGCCACGGGACTAGTGAGTGAGCAGTACTTC.

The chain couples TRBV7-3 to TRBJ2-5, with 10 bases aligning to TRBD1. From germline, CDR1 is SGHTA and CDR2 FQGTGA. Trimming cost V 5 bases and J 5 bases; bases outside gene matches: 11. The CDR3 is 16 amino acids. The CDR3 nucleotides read TGTGCCAGCAGCCCGTCGACAGGGGGCGGGAGGGAGACCCAGTACTTC. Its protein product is CASSPSTGGGRETQYF.

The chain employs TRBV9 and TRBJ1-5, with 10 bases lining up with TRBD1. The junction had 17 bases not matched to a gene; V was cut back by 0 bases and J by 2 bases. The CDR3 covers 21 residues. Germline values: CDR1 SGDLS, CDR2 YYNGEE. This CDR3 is CASSVALPRDRGRGGNQPQHF. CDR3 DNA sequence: TGTGCCAGCAGCGTAGCACTACCCCGGGACAGGGGCCGCGGAGGCAATCAGCCCCAGCATTTT.

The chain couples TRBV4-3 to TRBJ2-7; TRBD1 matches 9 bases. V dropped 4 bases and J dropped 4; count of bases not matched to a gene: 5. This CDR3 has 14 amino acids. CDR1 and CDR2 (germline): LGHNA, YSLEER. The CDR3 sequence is CASSRGTGQYEQYF. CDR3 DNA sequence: TGCGCCAGCAGCCGCGGGACAGGGCAGTACGAGCAGTACTTC.

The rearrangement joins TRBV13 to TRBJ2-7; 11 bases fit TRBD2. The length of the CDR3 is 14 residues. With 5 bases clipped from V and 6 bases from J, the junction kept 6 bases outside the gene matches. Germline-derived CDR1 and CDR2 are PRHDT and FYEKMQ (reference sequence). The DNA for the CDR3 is TGTGCCAGCAGCCAGCTTCTAGCGGGAGGCGAGCAGTACTTC. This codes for CASSQLLAGGEQYF.

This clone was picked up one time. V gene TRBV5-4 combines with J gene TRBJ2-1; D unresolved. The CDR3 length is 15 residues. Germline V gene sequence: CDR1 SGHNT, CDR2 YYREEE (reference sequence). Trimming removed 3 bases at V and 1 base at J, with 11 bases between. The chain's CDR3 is CASSSPSRSYNEQFF. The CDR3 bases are TGTGCCAGCAGCTCCCCTTCGAGGTCCTACAATGAGCAGTTCTTC.

The CDR3 spells CAAGDMNTEAFF. CDR3 nucleotides: TGTGCCGCTGGAGATATGAACACTGAAGCTTTCTTT. This chain connects TRBV6-6 to TRBJ1-1; D ambiguous. The V gene lost 11 bases and the J gene lost 0 bases, with 10 bases spanning the gap. This CDR3 is 12 amino acids long. The germline CDR1 and CDR2 sequences are MNHNY and SVGAGI (reference sequence).

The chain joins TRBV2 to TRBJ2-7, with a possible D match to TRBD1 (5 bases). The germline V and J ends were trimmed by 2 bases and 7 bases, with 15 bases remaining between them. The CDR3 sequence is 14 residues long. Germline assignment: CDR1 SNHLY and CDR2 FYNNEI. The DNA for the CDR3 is TGTGCCAGCAGTGAAAACTATAGGGGTGGGGAGCAGTACTTC. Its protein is CASSENYRGGEQYF.

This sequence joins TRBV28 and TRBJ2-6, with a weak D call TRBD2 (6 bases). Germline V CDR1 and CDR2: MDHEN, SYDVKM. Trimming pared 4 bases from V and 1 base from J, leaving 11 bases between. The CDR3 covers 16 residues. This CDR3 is CASSSSGTSGANVLTF. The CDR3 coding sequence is TGTGCCAGCAGTTCCTCAGGGACTTCTGGGGCCAACGTCCTGACTTTC.

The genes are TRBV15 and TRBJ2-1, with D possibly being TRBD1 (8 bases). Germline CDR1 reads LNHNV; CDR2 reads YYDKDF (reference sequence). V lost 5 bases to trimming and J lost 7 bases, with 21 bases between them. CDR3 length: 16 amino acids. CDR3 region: CATSAGDRGFGNEQFF. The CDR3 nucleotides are TGTGCCACCAGCGCGGGAGACAGGGGCTTTGGGAATGAGCAGTTCTTC.

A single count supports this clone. CDR3 region: CASSEPTGRSYEQYF. CDR3 coding DNA: TGCGCCAGCAGCGAGCCGACAGGCAGGTCCTACGAGCAGTACTTC. The V gene is TRBV5-1, the J gene TRBJ2-7; possibly TRBD1 for D (6 bases). Germline V gives CDR1 SGHRS, CDR2 YFSETQ. V lost 4 bases and J 1 base, leaving 15 bases between the germline ends. The CDR3 length is 15 residues.

The CDR3 DNA reads as TGTGCCAGCGGGGGGACAGAGAACACCGGGGAGCTGTTTTTT. Its protein is CASGGTENTGELFF. V usage is TRBV11-3 and J usage is TRBJ2-2, with D tentatively TRBD1 (7 bases). The CDR3 contains 14 residues. The V gene's germline CDR1 is SGHNT and CDR2 YENEEA. The V end was cut by 8 bases, the J end by 1 base, with 11 bases between.

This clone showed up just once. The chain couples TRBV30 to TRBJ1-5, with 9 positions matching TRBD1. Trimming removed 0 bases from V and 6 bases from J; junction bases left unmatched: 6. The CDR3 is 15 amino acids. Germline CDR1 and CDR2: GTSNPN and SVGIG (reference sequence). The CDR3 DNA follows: TGTGCCTGGAGTGTCCCTGGGACAGGGTTTCAGCCCCAGCATTTT. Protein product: CAWSVPGTGFQPQHF. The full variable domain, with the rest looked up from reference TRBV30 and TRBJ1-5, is SQTIHQWPATLVQPVGSPLSLECTVEGTSNPNLYWYRQAAGRGLQLLFYSVGIGQISSEVPQNLSASRPQDRQFILSSKKLLLSDSGFYLCAWSVPGTGFQPQHFGDGTRLSIL.

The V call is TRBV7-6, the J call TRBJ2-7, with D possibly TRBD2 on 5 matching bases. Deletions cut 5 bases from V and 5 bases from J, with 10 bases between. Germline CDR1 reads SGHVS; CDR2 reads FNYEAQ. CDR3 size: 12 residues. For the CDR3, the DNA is TGTGCCAGCAGCGCGGGTGGAAACGAGCAGTACTTC. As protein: CASSAGGNEQYF.

CDR3 sequence: CASSSAGQGARGGKLFF. The CDR3 bases are TGTGCCAGCAGCTCGGCGGGACAGGGGGCGCGGGGAGGAAAACTGTTTTTT. V gene TRBV5-4 combines with J gene TRBJ1-4, with 12 positions matching TRBD1. Germline values: CDR1 SGHNT, CDR2 YYREEE (reference sequence). Germline trimming cut 3 bases from V and 10 bases from J; bases unmatched to any gene: 13. The CDR3 length is 17 residues.

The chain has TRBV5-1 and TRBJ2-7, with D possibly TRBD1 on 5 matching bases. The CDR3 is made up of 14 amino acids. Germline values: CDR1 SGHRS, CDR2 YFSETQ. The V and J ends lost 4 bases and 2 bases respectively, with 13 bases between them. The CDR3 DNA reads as TGCGCCAGCAGCGGGCAGGGCCCCACCTACGAGCAGTACTTC. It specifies CASSGQGPTYEQYF.

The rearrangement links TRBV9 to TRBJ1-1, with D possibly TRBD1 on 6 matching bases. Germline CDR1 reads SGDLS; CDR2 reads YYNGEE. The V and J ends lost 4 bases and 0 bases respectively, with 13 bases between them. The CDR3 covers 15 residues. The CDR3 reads CASSPRQAMNTEAFF. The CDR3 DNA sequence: TGTGCCAGCAGCCCTCGACAGGCCATGAACACTGAAGCTTTCTTT.

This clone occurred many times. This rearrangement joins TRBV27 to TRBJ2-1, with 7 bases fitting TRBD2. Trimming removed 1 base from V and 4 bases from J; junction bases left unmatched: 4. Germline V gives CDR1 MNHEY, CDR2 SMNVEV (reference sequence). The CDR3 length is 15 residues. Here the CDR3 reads CASSLWGGSYNEQFF. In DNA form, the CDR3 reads TGTGCCAGCAGTTTATGGGGGGGATCATACAATGAGCAGTTCTTC.

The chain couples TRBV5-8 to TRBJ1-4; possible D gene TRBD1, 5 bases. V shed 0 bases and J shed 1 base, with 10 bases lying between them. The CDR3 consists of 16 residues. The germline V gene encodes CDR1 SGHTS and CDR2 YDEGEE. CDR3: CASSLGRGRTNEKLFF. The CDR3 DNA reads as TGTGCCAGCAGCTTGGGAAGGGGTCGAACTAATGAAAAACTGTTTTTT.

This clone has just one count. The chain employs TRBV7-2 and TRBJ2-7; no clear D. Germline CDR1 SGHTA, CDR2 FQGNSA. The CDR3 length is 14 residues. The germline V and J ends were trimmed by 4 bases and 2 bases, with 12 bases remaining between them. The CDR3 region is CASSSDEVPYEQYF. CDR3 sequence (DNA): TGTGCCAGCAGCTCAGACGAGGTCCCCTACGAGCAGTACTTC.

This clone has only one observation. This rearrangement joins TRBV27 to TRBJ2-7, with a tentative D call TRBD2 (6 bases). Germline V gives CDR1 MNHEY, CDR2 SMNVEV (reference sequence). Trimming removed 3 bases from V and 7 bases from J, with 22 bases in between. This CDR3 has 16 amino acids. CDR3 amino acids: CASSFLGDSLTPEQYF. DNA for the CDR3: TGTGCCAGCAGTTTCCTGGGGGACTCCCTAACCCCGGAGCAGTACTTC.

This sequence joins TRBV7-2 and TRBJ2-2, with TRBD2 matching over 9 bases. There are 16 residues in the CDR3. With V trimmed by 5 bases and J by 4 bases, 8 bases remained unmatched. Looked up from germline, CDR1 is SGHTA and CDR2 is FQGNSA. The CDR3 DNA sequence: TGTGCCAGCAGCCGGGGGACTAGCCAGGCCACCGGGGAGCTGTTTTTT. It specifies CASSRGTSQATGELFF.

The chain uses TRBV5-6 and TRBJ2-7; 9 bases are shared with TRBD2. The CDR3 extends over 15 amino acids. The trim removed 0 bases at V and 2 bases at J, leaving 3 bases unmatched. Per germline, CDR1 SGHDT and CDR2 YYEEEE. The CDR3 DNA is TGTGCCAGCAGCTTGGTGGGACTAGCCGCCTACGAGCAGTACTTC. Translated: CASSLVGLAAYEQYF.

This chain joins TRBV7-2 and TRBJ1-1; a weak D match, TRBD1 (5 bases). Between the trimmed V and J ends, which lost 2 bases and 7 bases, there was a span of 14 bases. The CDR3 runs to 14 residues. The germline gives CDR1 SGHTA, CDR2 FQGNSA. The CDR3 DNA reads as TGTGCCAGCAGCTTACGGGGGGAAATAGGTGAAGCTTTCTTT. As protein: CASSLRGEIGEAFF.